This entry features one TCR beta chain sequence. The repertoire was sequenced with immunoSEQ multiplex PCR; TCRdb's copy has only in-frame clones and lacks some. This table has 120,000 or so clones, about 91% appearing once. Germline CDR1 reads SQVTM; CDR2 reads ANQGSEA. This CDR3 contains 13 residues. Trimming cost V 4 bases and J 0 bases, with 9 bases left between them. This sample is part of a study of T cell responses to AZD1222 COVID-19 vaccine. This clonotype originated in an adult in good health. Sequenced material: peripheral blood, taken on day 0 of AZD1222 vaccination. The chain links TRBV29-1 to TRBJ1-1; tentatively, D is TRBD1 (5 bases). The CDR3 coding sequence is TGCAGCGTTGGGACAAGCATGAACACTGAAGCTTTCTTT. Translating it yields CSVGTSMNTEAFF.